Reported below is one T cell receptor beta chain. Its antigen remains unknown. The source of the sample is a study of cytomegalovirus exposure and HLA in healthy donors. The CDR3 has 14 amino acids. J lost 2 bases, V lost 7 bases, and 6 bases had no gene match. CDR1 LNHDA and CDR2 SQIVND come from the germline V gene (reference sequence). Study-wide points: Later, an analysis found that TCR clusters from the first cohort tended to co-occur in the 120 or so validation repertoires.

Profiled with immunoSEQ multiplex PCR; TCRdb holds only in-frame clones, not every one. The sample yields more than 80,000 clones, approximately 96% seen once. This TCR was sampled from a woman aged 18-30 years in good health and CMV-seronegative. Sequences were obtained from PBMCs. The V and J genes are TRBV19 and TRBJ2-5, with TRBD1 identical over 8 bases. The CDR3 loop reads CASTGQGRQETQYF. CDR3 bases: TGTGCCAGTACTGGACAGGGACGACAAGAGACCCAGTACTTC.